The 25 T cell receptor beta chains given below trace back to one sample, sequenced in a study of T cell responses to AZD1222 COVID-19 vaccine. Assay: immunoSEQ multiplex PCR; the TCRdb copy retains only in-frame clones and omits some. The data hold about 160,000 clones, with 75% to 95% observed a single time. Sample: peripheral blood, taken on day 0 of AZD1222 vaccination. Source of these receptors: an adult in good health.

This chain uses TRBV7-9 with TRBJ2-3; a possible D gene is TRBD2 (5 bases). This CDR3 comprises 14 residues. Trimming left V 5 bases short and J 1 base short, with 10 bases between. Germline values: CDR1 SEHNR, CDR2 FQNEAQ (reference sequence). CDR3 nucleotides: TGTGCCAGCAGCACCTCGCGGGGCACAGATACGCAGTATTTT. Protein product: CASSTSRGTDTQYF.

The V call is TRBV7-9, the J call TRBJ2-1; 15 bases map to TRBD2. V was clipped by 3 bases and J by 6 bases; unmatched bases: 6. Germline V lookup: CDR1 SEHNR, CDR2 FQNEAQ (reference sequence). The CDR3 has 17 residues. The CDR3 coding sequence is TGTGCCAGCAGCTTGGGACTAGCGGGAGGCCCAGCCAATGAGCAGTTCTTC. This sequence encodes CASSLGLAGGPANEQFF.

CDR3: CASSVGPTEPPYEQYF. The CDR3 coding sequence is TGTGCCAGCAGCGTAGGCCCGACAGAACCTCCCTACGAGCAGTACTTC. The J gene is TRBJ2-7, the V gene TRBV9, with a weak D call TRBD1 (5 bases). Trimming cost V 0 bases and J 2 bases, with 15 bases left between them. The CDR3 loop spans 16 amino acids. Germline V gene data show CDR1 as SGDLS and CDR2 as YYNGEE.

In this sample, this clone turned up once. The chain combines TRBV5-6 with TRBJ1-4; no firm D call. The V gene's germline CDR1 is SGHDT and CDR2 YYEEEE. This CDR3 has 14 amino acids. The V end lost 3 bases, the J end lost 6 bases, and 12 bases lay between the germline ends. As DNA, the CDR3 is TGTGCCAGCAGCTATAGGGAGAAGTATGAAAAACTGTTTTTT. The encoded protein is CASSYREKYEKLFF.

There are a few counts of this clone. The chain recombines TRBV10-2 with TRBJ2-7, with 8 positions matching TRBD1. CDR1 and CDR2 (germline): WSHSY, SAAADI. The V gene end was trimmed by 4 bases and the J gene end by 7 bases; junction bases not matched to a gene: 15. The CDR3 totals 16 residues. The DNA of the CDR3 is TGCGCCAGCAGTGCCAGGGGGCGCATGCGAGAGGGGGAGCAGTACTTC. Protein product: CASSARGRMREGEQYF.

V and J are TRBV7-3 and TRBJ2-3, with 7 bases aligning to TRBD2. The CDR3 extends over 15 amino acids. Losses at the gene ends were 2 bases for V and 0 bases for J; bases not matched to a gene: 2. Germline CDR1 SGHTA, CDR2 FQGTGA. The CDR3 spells CASSLAGASTDTQYF. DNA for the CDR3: TGTGCCAGCAGCTTAGCGGGAGCTAGCACAGATACGCAGTATTTT.

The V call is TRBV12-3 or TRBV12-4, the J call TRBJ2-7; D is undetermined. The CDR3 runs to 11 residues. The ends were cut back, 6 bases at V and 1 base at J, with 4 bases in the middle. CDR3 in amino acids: CASRQSYEQYF. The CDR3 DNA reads TGTGCCAGCAGGCAGTCCTACGAGCAGTACTTC.

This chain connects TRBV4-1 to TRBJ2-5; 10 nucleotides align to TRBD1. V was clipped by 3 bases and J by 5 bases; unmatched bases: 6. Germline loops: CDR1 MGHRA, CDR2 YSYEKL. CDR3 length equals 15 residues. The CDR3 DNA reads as TGCGCCAGCAGCCATGGGACAGGGGTAGACGAGACCCAGTACTTC. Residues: CASSHGTGVDETQYF.

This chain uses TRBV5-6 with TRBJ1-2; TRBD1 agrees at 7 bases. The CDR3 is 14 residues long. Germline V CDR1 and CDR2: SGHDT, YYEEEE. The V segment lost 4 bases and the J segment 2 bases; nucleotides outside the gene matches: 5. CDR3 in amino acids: CASSQGGQNYGYTF. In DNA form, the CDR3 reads TGTGCCAGCAGCCAAGGGGGACAGAACTATGGCTACACCTTC.

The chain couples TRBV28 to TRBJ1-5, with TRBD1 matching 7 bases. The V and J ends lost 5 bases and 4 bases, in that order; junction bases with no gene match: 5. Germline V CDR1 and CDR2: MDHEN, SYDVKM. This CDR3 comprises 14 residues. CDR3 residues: CASSLIQGNQPQHF. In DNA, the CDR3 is TGTGCCAGCAGTCTAATACAGGGGAATCAGCCCCAGCATTTT.

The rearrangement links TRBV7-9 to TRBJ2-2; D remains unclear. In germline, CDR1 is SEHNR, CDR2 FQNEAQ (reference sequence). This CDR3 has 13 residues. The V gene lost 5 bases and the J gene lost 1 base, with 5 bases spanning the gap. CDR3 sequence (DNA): TGTGCCAGCAGCCCCCAGAACACCGGGGAGCTGTTTTTT. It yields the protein CASSPQNTGELFF. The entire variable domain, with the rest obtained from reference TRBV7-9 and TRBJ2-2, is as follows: DTGVSQNPRHKITKRGQNVTFRCDPISEHNRLYWYRQTLGQGPEFLTYFQNEAQLEKSRLLSDRFSAERPKGSFSTLEIQRTEQGDSAMYLCASSPQNTGELFFGEGSRLTVL.

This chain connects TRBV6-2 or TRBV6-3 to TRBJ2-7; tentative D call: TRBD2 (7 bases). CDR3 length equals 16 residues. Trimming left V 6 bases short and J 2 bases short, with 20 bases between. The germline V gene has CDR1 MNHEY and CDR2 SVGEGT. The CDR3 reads CASSKHQGRVTYEQYF. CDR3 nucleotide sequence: TGTGCCAGCAGCAAGCATCAGGGGAGGGTGACCTACGAGCAGTACTTC.

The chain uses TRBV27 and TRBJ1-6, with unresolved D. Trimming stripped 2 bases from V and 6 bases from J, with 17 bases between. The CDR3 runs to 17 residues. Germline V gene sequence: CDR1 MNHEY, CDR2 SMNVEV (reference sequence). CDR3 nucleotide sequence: TGTGCCAGCAGTTTAAGGGCAGGCGGATCTAGTAATTCACCCCTCCACTTT. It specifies CASSLRAGGSSNSPLHF.

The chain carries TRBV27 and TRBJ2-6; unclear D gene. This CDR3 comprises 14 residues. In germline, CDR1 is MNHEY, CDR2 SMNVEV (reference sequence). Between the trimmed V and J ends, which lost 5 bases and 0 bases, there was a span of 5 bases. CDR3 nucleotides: TGTGCCAGCAGTGCCTACTCTGGGGCCAACGTCCTGACTTTC. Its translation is CASSAYSGANVLTF.

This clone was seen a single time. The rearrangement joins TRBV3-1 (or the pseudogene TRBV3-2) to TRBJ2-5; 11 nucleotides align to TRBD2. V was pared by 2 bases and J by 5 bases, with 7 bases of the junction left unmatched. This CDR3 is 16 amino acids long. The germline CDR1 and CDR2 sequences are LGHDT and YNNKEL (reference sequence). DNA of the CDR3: TGTGCCAGCAGCCAAACTAGCGGGAGCCCCGCGGAGACCCAGTACTTC. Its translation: CASSQTSGSPAETQYF.

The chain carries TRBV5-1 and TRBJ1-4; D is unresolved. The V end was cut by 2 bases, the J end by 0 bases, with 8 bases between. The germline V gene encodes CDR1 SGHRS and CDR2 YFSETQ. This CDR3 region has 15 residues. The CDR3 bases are TGCGCCAGCAGCTTTGGCCCCGCAACTAATGAAAAACTGTTTTTT. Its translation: CASSFGPATNEKLFF. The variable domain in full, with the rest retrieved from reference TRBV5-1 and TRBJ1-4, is KAGVTQTPRYLIKTRGQQVTLSCSPISGHRSVSWYQQTPGQGLQFLFEYFSETQRNKGNFPGRFSGRQFSNSRSEMNVSTLELGDSALYLCASSFGPATNEKLFFGSGTQLSVL.

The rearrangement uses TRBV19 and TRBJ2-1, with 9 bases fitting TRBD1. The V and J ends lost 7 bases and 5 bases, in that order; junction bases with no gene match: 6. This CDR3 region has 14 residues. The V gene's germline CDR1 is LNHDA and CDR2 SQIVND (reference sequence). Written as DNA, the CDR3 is TGTGCCAGTAAGCAACAGGGGGCGCACAATGAGCAGTTCTTC. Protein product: CASKQQGAHNEQFF.

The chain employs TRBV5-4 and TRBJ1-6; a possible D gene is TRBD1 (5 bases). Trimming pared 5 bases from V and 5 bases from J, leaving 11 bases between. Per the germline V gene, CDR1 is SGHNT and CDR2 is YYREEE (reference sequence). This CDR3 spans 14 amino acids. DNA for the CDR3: TGTGCCAGCAGGCTCACAGGTGATAATTCACCCCTCCACTTT. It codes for CASRLTGDNSPLHF.

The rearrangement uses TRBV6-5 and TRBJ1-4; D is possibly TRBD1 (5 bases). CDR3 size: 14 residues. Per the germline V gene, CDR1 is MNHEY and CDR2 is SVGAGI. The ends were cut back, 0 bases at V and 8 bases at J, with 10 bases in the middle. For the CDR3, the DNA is TGTGCCAGCAGTTACTCCCCAGGGATGGAAAAACTGTTTTTT. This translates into CASSYSPGMEKLFF.

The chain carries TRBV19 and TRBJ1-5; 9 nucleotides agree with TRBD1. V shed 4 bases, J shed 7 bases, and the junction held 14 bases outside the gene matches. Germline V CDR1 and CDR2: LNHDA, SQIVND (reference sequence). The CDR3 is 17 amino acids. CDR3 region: CASSRFSGTGRVQPQHF. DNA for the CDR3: TGTGCCAGTAGTAGGTTCTCCGGGACAGGGAGGGTCCAGCCCCAGCATTTT. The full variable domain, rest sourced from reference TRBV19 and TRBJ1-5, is DGGITQSPKYLFRKEGQNVTLSCEQNLNHDAMYWYRQDPGQGLRLIYYSQIVNDFQKGDIAEGYSVSREKKESFPLTVTSAQKNPTAFYLCASSRFSGTGRVQPQHFGDGTRLSIL.

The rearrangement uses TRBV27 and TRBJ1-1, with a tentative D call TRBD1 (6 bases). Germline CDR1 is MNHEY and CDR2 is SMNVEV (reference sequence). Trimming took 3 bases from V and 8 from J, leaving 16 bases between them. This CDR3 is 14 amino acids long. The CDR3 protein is CASSFFGGTREAFF. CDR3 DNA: TGTGCCAGCAGTTTTTTCGGGGGCACGCGGGAAGCTTTCTTT.

The CDR3 DNA reads as TGTGCCAGCAGATTCCGGTTGAACACTGAAGCTTTCTTT. Residues: CASRFRLNTEAFF. The chain links TRBV6-5 to TRBJ1-1; D is unclear. Trimming stripped 6 bases from V and 0 bases from J, with 8 bases between. This CDR3 has 13 residues. Germline V gene data show CDR1 as MNHEY and CDR2 as SVGAGI.

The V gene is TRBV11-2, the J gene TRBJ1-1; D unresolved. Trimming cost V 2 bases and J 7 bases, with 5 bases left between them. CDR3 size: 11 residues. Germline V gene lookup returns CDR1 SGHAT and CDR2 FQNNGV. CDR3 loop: CASSLHSEAFF. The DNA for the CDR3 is TGTGCCAGCAGCTTACACAGTGAAGCTTTCTTT.

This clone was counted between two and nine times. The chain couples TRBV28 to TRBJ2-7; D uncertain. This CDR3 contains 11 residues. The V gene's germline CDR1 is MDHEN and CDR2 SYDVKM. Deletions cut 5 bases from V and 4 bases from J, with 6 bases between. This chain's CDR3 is CASSMWYEQYF. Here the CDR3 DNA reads TGTGCCAGCAGTATGTGGTACGAGCAGTACTTC.

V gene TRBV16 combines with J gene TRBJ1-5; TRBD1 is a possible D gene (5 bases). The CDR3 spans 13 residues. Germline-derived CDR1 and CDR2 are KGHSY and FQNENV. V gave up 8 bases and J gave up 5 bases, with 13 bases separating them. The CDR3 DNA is TGTGCCAGCGGGGGACCAGTCCATCAGCCCCAGCATTTT. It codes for CASGGPVHQPQHF.